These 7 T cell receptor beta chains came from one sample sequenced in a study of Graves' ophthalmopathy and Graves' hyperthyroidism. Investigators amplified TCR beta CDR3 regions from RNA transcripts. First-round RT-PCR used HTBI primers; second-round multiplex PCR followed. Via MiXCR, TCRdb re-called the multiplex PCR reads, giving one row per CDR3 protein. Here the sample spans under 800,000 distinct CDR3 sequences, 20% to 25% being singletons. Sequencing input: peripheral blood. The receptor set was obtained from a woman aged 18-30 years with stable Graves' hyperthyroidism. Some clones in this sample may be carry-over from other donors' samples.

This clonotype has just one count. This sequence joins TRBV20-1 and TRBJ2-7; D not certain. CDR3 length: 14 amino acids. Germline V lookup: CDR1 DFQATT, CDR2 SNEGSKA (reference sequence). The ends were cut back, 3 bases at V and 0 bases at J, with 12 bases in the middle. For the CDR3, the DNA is TGCAGTGCTAGTGCACCAACGAGCTCCTACGAGCAGTACTTC. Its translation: CSASAPTSSYEQYF.

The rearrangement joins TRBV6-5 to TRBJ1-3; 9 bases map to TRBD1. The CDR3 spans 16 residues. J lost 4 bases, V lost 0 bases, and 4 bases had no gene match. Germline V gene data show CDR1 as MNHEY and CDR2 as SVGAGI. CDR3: CASSYSGQGIGNTIYF. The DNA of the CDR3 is TGTGCCAGCAGTTACTCGGGACAGGGCATCGGAAACACCATATATTTT.

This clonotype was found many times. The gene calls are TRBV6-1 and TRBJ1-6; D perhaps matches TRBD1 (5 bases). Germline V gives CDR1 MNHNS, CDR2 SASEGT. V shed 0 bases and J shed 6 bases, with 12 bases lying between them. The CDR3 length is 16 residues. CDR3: CASSEALVTVNSPLHF. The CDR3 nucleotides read TGTGCCAGCAGTGAAGCGTTAGTGACAGTTAATTCACCCCTCCACTTT.

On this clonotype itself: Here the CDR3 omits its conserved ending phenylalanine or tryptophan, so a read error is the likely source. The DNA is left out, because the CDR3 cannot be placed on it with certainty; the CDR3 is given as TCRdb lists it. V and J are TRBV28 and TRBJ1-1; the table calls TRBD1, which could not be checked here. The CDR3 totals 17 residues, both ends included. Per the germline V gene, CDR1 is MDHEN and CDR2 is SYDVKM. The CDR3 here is CASSFPLGQGKNTEACV.

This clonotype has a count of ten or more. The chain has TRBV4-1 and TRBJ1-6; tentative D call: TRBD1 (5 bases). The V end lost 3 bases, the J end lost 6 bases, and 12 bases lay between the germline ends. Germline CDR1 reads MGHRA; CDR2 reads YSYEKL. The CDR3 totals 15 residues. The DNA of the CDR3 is TGCGCCAGCAGCCAGCTGGGGGGTCTTAATTCACCCCTCCACTTT. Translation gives CASSQLGGLNSPLHF.

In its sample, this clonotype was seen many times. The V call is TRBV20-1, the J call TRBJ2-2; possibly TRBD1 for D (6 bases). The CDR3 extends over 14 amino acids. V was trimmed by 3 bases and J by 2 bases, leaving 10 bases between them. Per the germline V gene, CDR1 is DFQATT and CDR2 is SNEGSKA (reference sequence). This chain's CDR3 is CSARDSGNTGELFF. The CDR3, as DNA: TGCAGTGCTAGGGACAGCGGCAACACCGGGGAGCTGTTTTTT.

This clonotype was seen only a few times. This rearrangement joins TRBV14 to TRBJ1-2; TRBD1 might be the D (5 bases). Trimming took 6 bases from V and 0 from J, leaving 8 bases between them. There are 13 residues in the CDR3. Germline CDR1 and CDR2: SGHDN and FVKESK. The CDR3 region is CASRGDSNYGYTF. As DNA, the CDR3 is TGTGCCAGCAGGGGGGATTCTAACTATGGCTACACCTTC.